This T cell receptor (beta chain) appears in the sequencing data of a study of CD8+CD57+ T cells in acquired aplastic anemia. Study information: Isolated CD4+ and CD8+ cells, once sorted, yielded DNA averaging roughly 3 ug.

V was pared by 4 bases and J by 3 bases, with 13 bases between. The CDR3 consists of 15 residues. The germline V gene has CDR1 LNHDA and CDR2 SQIVND (reference sequence). In patients chosen for sequencing, flow cytometry had shown CD8+CD57+ cell expansion. Genomic DNA, serving as template, underwent TCR beta VDJ and CDR3 profiling. TCRdb re-analysed the reads in MiXCR, keeping a single row per CDR3 protein. This sample has under 200,000 distinct CDR3 sequences; more than 45% occur once, and the top ten carry approximately 3%. This clonotype was observed many times. The source is a human donor with aplastic anemia. J is TRBJ2-1 and V is TRBV19; D might be TRBD2 (6 bases). Sequenced: sorted CD4+, CD8+, or CD8+CD57+ T cells (not recorded which) from PBMCs. The CDR3 sequence is CASSTGDLVYNEQFF. CDR3 sequence (DNA): TGTGCCAGTAGTACGGGGGATCTGGTCTACAATGAGCAGTTCTTC.